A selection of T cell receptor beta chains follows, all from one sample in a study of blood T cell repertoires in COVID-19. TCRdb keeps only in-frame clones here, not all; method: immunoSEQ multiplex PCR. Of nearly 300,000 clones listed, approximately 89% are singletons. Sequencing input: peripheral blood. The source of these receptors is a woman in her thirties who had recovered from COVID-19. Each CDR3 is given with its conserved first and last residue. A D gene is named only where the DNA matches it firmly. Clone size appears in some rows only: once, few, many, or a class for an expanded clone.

cdr3_nt: TGTGCCAGCAGTTCCCACAGGGCGCAGGGCTACACCTTC
cdr3_aa: CASSSHRAQGYTF
clone_size: NA
j_call: TRBJ1-2
d_call: NA
v_call: TRBV12-3/TRBV12-4

cdr3_nt: TGTGCCAGCAGCTTAGATCCCGGGACCGGGGAGCTGTTTTTT
cdr3_aa: CASSLDPGTGELFF
clone_size: NA
j_call: TRBJ2-2
d_call: NA
v_call: TRBV11-2

cdr3_nt: TGCAGCGTTGAAGACCCCGCTAGCGGGGGGAGCACAGATACGCAGTATTTT
cdr3_aa: CSVEDPASGGSTDTQYF
clone_size: NA
j_call: TRBJ2-3
d_call: TRBD2
v_call: TRBV29-1

cdr3_nt: TGTGCCAGCAGCTTCGGACAGGGAAGAAACACCATATATTTT
cdr3_aa: CASSFGQGRNTIYF
clone_size: NA
j_call: TRBJ1-3
d_call: TRBD1
v_call: TRBV11-2

cdr3_nt: TGTGCCAGCTCACCACCGCCCGGGAGGGGTGAAAAACTGTTTTTT
cdr3_aa: CASSPPPGRGEKLFF
clone_size: NA
j_call: TRBJ1-4
d_call: NA
v_call: TRBV18

cdr3_nt: TGCGCCAGCAGTGAAACAGGGACCATAACCTACGAGCAGTACTTC
cdr3_aa: CASSETGTITYEQYF
clone_size: once
j_call: TRBJ2-7
d_call: NA
v_call: TRBV10-1

cdr3_nt: TGCAGCGTTGACGCGACGGGGGATCCCTACGAGCAGTACTTC
cdr3_aa: CSVDATGDPYEQYF
clone_size: NA
j_call: TRBJ2-7
d_call: NA
v_call: TRBV29-1

cdr3_nt: TGTGCCAGCAGCCAAGATCCAGGCCGGCTTAATGCCTACGAGCAGTACTTC
cdr3_aa: CASSQDPGRLNAYEQYF
clone_size: NA
j_call: TRBJ2-7
d_call: NA
v_call: TRBV3-1/TRBV3-2

cdr3_nt: TGTGCCAGTAGTATCGTACGACAGGAGGAAGCTTTCTTT
cdr3_aa: CASSIVRQEEAFF
clone_size: NA
j_call: TRBJ1-1
d_call: NA
v_call: TRBV19

cdr3_nt: TGCGCCAGCAGCCAGGACAGGGGAGGGGAGACCCAGTACTTC
cdr3_aa: CASSQDRGGETQYF
clone_size: once
j_call: TRBJ2-5
d_call: TRBD1
v_call: TRBV5-1

cdr3_nt: TGTGCCAGCAGCCCCTCGGCTAGCGGCGCGGACGAGTACTTC
cdr3_aa: CASSPSASGADEYF
clone_size: NA
j_call: TRBJ2-5
d_call: TRBD2
v_call: TRBV3-1/TRBV3-2

cdr3_nt: TGTGCCAGTAGTATAGGGGCGGGGGACAATCAGCCCCAGCATTTT
cdr3_aa: CASSIGAGDNQPQHF
clone_size: NA
j_call: TRBJ1-5
d_call: NA
v_call: TRBV19

cdr3_nt: TGTGCCAGCTCACCTCCCTCACAGCGGGATACGCAGTATTTT
cdr3_aa: CASSPPSQRDTQYF
clone_size: NA
j_call: TRBJ2-3
d_call: NA
v_call: TRBV18

cdr3_nt: TGTGCCAGTAGTATTATCCTGGACAGGGCGGGCGAGCAGTACTTC
cdr3_aa: CASSIILDRAGEQYF
clone_size: NA
j_call: TRBJ2-7
d_call: TRBD1
v_call: TRBV19

cdr3_nt: TGTGCCAGCAGTTCTAGACAGGGGACCGAAAAACTGTTTTTT
cdr3_aa: CASSSRQGTEKLFF
clone_size: NA
j_call: TRBJ1-4
d_call: TRBD1
v_call: TRBV28

cdr3_nt: TGTGCCAGCAGCCCTCTCATTCGCGGGGGTCCAGGGAACCACGAGCAGTACTTC
cdr3_aa: CASSPLIRGGPGNHEQYF
clone_size: NA
j_call: TRBJ2-7
d_call: NA
v_call: TRBV21-1

cdr3_nt: TGTGCCAGCAGCTTTCTCCCCGGGGAGCTGTTTTTT
cdr3_aa: CASSFLPGELFF
clone_size: NA
j_call: TRBJ2-2
d_call: NA
v_call: TRBV7-9

cdr3_nt: TGTGCCAGCAGCTTGCAGGGGGCCCCCGGCGAGCAGTACTTC
cdr3_aa: CASSLQGAPGEQYF
clone_size: NA
j_call: TRBJ2-7
d_call: TRBD1
v_call: TRBV5-5

cdr3_nt: TGCGCCAGCAGCCTCGGGACTTCTAATGAAAAACTGTTTTTT
cdr3_aa: CASSLGTSNEKLFF
clone_size: NA
j_call: TRBJ1-4
d_call: NA
v_call: TRBV5-1

cdr3_nt: TGCGCCAGCAGCCAAGATACAGCGGGGGGGAGGGATACGCAGTATTTT
cdr3_aa: CASSQDTAGGRDTQYF
clone_size: NA
j_call: TRBJ2-3
d_call: TRBD2
v_call: TRBV4-1

cdr3_nt: TGTGCCAGCTCACCGACAGCCTCTGGGGCCAACGTCCTGACTTTC
cdr3_aa: CASSPTASGANVLTF
clone_size: NA
j_call: TRBJ2-6
d_call: NA
v_call: TRBV18

cdr3_nt: TGTGCCAGCAGCCAACAGGGGTCTGCCGGGGAGCTGTTTTTT
cdr3_aa: CASSQQGSAGELFF
clone_size: NA
j_call: TRBJ2-2
d_call: TRBD1
v_call: TRBV5-4